The sequence of this T cell receptor (beta chain) was determined in a study of T cell repertoires in cytomegalovirus infection (dated by TCRdb to the late 2010s). In the study overall: The HLA type of each donor mattered for the analysis, because public TCR beta signatures pointed to carriage of CMV infection along with the matching HLA type.

This clonotype was seen more than once but under ten times. Its recognized antigen is unknown. No qualities accompany the bases; no much larger clone lies one base away. General findings and caveats noted by the study authors: In both this cohort and an independent cohort of several hundred donors, the cumulative frequency of public TCR beta family members distinguished carriers of CMV infection plus the relevant HLA type. The ex vivo response was dominated by HLA-C-restricted CMV-specific TCR beta clonotypes, which also provided the single most frequent clonotype in two of eight donors.

Sequencing took place on an Illumina HiSeq 1500. Through fastp at Q25 and MiXCR, TCRdb rebuilt clones from the public reads, retaining in-frame beta chains. One record per CDR3 amino acid sequence lists the most common genes and DNA. The sample table records some 440,000 distinct CDR3 sequences; 30% to 40% of these occur just once. Around 15% of the sample belongs to the ten largest clones. The germline ends are 12 bases apart after V is trimmed by 4 bases and J by 8 bases. Including cysteine and phenylalanine, the CDR3 has 13 amino acids. Only the CDR3 DNA is retained, 39 bases long and in frame from the first base. The germline V gene yields MNHNS for CDR1 and SASEGT for CDR2.

This clonotype was obtained from a human donor in good health (CMV status not recorded). Some clones in this sample may be carry-over from other donors' samples. Recombination joined TRBV6-1 with TRBJ2-1; confidence is insufficient to name the D gene. The sequenced sample consisted of PBMCs. CDR3 protein: CASSGFPFYEQFF. The DNA sequence is TGTGCCAGCAGTGGTTTTCCCTTTTATGAGCAGTTCTTC.